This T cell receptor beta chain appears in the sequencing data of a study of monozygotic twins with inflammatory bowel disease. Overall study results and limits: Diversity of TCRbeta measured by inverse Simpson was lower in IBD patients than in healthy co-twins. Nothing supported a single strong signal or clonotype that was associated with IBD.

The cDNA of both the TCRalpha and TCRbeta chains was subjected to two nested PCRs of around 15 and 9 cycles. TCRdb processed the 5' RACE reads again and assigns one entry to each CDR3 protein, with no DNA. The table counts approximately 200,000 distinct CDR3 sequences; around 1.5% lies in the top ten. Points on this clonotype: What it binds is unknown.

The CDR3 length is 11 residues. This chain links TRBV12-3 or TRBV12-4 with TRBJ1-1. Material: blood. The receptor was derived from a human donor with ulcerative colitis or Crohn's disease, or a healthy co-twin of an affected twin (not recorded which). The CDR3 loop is CASSLKGEAFF.